A selection of T cell receptor beta chains follows, all from one sample in a study of radiation and T cells in renal cell carcinoma. Measured with immunoSEQ multiplex PCR; TCRdb has only the in-frame clones, and not every one. The data contain around 140,000 clones, over 65% of them singletons. Sequencing was performed on blood, taken from a patient whose treatment included radiotherapy and nephrectomy. These receptors were obtained from a woman aged 50 to 60 with renal cell carcinoma. The CDR3 runs from the conserved cysteine through the conserved F or W. The D gene is left open where the match is weak. For some rows the clone size is stated as once, few or many, or as a class when expanded; others skip it.

J: TRBJ1-2; D: NA; size: once; V: TRBV28; CDR3: CASSLGQPGGYGYTF; DNA: TGTGCCAGCAGTTTAGGGCAGCCTGGGGGCTATGGCTACACCTTC
J: TRBJ2-2; D: NA; size: NA; V: TRBV5-6; CDR3: CASSLGVSSGELFF; DNA: TGTGCCAGCAGCTTGGGGGTGTCCTCCGGGGAGCTGTTTTTT
J: TRBJ1-2; D: TRBD1; size: NA; V: TRBV2; CDR3: CARAGQNYGYTF; DNA: TGTGCCAGGGCGGGACAGAACTATGGCTACACCTTC
J: TRBJ1-2; D: NA; size: NA; V: TRBV7-2; CDR3: CASSLGQTYGYTF; DNA: TGTGCCAGCAGCTTAGGACAGACCTATGGCTACACCTTC
J: TRBJ2-7; D: TRBD2; size: NA; V: TRBV5-8; CDR3: CASSSGTSGFGRYEQYF; DNA: TGTGCCAGCAGCTCCGGGACTAGCGGGTTCGGTCGCTACGAGCAGTACTTC
J: TRBJ2-1; D: NA; size: NA; V: TRBV7-8; CDR3: CASSLGGAHNEQFF; DNA: TGTGCCAGCAGCTTAGGCGGGGCACACAATGAGCAGTTCTTC
J: TRBJ2-1; D: TRBD1; size: NA; V: TRBV7-2; CDR3: CASSTRDRDNEQFF; DNA: TGTGCCAGCAGCACCCGGGACAGGGACAATGAGCAGTTCTTC
J: TRBJ2-3; D: TRBD1; size: NA; V: TRBV19; CDR3: CASSRTGTRDTQYF; DNA: TGTGCCAGTAGTAGGACAGGGACTCGGGATACGCAGTATTTT
J: TRBJ1-2; D: TRBD1; size: NA; V: TRBV7-8; CDR3: CASSSPMAGGDYGYTF; DNA: TGTGCCAGCAGCTCCCCTATGGCAGGGGGCGACTATGGCTACACCTTC
J: TRBJ1-1; D: NA; size: NA; V: TRBV10-3; CDR3: CAILIKGVRERNTEAFF; DNA: TGTGCCATCTTAATCAAGGGGGTGCGGGAGAGGAACACTGAAGCTTTCTTT
J: TRBJ2-7; D: NA; size: NA; V: TRBV18; CDR3: CASSPRRDVNSSYEQYF; DNA: TGTGCCAGCTCACCCCGCCGGGACGTAAACAGCTCCTACGAGCAGTACTTC
J: TRBJ2-5; D: NA; size: NA; V: TRBV7-9; CDR3: CASSPGLQAGETQYF; DNA: TGTGCCAGCAGCCCGGGCCTCCAGGCGGGGGAGACCCAGTACTTC
J: TRBJ1-1; D: NA; size: NA; V: TRBV10-3; CDR3: CAIRETGNTEAFF; DNA: TGTGCCATCAGGGAGACAGGGAACACTGAAGCTTTCTTT
J: TRBJ2-6; D: NA; size: NA; V: TRBV5-1; CDR3: CASSLSGANVLTF; DNA: TGCGCCAGCAGCCTCTCTGGGGCCAACGTCCTGACTTTC
J: TRBJ1-2; D: NA; size: NA; V: TRBV7-2; CDR3: CASQQGSFYGYTF; DNA: TGTGCCAGCCAACAGGGTTCTTTCTATGGCTACACCTTC
J: TRBJ2-7; D: NA; size: NA; V: TRBV5-4; CDR3: CASSSQTGLESYEQYF; DNA: TGTGCCAGCAGCTCTCAGACAGGACTGGAATCCTACGAGCAGTACTTC
J: TRBJ2-1; D: NA; size: NA; V: TRBV25-1; CDR3: CASSFSSSYNEQFF; DNA: TGTGCCAGCAGTTTCTCGAGCTCCTACAATGAGCAGTTCTTC
J: TRBJ1-1; D: NA; size: once; V: TRBV6-5; CDR3: CASSNLFQSNTEAFF; DNA: TGTGCCAGCAGTAACTTGTTCCAGTCGAACACTGAAGCTTTCTTT
J: TRBJ1-1; D: TRBD1; size: NA; V: TRBV9; CDR3: CASSGALDRGRTEAFF; DNA: TGTGCCAGCAGCGGAGCCCTCGACAGGGGGAGGACTGAAGCTTTCTTT